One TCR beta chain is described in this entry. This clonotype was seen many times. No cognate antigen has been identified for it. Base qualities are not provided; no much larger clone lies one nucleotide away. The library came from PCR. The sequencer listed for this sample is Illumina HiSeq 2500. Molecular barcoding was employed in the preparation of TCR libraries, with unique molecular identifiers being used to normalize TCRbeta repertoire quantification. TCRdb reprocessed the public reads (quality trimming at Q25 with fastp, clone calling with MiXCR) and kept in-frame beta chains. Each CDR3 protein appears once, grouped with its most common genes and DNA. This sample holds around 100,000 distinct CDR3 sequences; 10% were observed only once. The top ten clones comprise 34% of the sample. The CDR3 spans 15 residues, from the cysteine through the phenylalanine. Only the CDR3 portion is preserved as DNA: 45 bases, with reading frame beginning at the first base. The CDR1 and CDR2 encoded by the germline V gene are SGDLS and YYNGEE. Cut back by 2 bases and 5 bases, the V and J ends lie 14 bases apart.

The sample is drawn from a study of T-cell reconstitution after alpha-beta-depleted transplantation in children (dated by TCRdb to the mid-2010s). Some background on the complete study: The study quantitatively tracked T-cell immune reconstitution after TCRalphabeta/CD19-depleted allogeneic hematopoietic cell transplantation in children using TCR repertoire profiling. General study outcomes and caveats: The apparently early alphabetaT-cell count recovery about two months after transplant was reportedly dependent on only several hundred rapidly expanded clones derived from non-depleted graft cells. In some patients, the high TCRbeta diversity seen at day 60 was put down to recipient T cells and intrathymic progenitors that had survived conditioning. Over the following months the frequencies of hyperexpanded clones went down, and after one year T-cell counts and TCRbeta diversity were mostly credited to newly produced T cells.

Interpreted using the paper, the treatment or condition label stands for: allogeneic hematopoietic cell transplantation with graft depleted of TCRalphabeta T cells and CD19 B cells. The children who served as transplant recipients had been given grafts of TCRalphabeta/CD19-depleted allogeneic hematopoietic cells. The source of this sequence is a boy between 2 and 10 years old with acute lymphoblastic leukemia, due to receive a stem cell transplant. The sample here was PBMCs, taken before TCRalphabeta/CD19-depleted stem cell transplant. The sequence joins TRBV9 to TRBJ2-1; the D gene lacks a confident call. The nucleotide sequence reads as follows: TGTGCCAGCAGCGTTTCTTGGCGATTGAACAATGAGCAGTTCTTC. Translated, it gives CASSVSWRLNNEQFF.